This T cell receptor beta chain originates from a study of CD8 T cells in ankylosing spondylitis (dated 2017 in TCRdb). In the study overall: T cell receptor beta repertoires were profiled in healthy donors and ankylosing spondylitis patients so that disease-linked TCR variants could be found. The full study cohort was made up of 25 ankylosing spondylitis patients and about a hundred healthy donors. Peripheral blood was sampled, and synovial fluid was also collected from ankylosing spondylitis patients. Overall study results and their limits: The disease-linked clones had a CD8+ phenotype and were found at relatively low frequencies in peripheral blood. Blood from ankylosing spondylitis patients appeared to be characterized by a TCR beta motif made up of several highly homologous amino acid variants. Some motif variants were previously reported in synovial fluid and blood of reactive arthritis patients, suggesting common disease-initiation mechanisms. According to the report, matched synovial fluid samples from ankylosing spondylitis patients were significantly enriched for the disease-linked clones.

Sequencing relied on an Illumina HiSeq 2500. Quantitative 5'-RACE with molecular barcodes was used to prepare TCR beta libraries. The study's processing was this. To identify disease-linked TCR variants, a new computational method was used, one built on a probabilistic model of VDJ rearrangement. In TCRdb, the public reads were trimmed at Q25 with fastp and aligned with MiXCR, with productive beta chains retained. Identical CDR3 proteins give one entry, which carries the most common genes and DNA. What appears here as the V and J calls and clone size reflects TCRdb's work, not the paper's. The sample table shows a few hundred thousand distinct CDR3 sequences, and about 10% are seen once. The top ten constitute roughly 6.8% of the sample. V is cut back by 7 bases and J by 0 bases, with 9 bases in the junction unmatched. Spanning cysteine to phenylalanine, the CDR3 consists of 16 amino acids. The kept DNA is CDR3 alone, 48 bases in frame from the first base. Looking up the germline V gene yields CDR1 MNHEY and CDR2 SVGEGT.

This clonotype showed up just a few times. The specificity of this receptor is unknown. Per-nucleotide qualities are absent, and no much larger clonotype sits a single base away. The receptor comes from a male donor with ankylosing spondylitis or in good health (not recorded which). Input material: blood, either unsorted or a sorted T cell fraction (not recorded which). The V and J genes are TRBV6-2 or TRBV6-3 and TRBJ1-2; 9 bases in the junction line up with TRBD1. The nucleotide sequence reads as follows: TGTGCCAGCACTGGGACAGGGTGGAGAGCTAACTATGGCTACACCTTC. It is translated as CASTGTGWRANYGYTF.